A selection of T cell receptor beta chains follows, all from one sample in a study of blood T cell repertoires in COVID-19. Assay used: immunoSEQ multiplex PCR; TCRdb lists only in-frame clones, some missing. The table records some 260,000 clones, just over 85% of them present only once. The material sequenced was peripheral blood. Source of these receptors: an elderly man with acute or convalescent COVID-19. CDR3s include the opening cysteine and the closing phenylalanine or tryptophan. A D gene is named only where the DNA matches it firmly. For some rows the clone size is stated as once, few or many, or as a class when expanded; others skip it.

v_call	j_call	d_call	clone_size	cdr3_nt	cdr3_aa
TRBV5-4	TRBJ2-7	TRBD2	.	TGTGCCAGCAGCTTGGGGTTAGCGGGAGCGGAAGGTGAGCAGTACTTC	CASSLGLAGAEGEQYF
TRBV5-4	TRBJ1-1	.	.	TGTGCCAGCAGCTGGTCCAGTAAGAGGGCCGGGGAAGCTTTCTTT	CASSWSSKRAGEAFF
TRBV6-2/TRBV6-3	TRBJ1-5	TRBD1	once	TGTGCCAGCAGTTCCTACACAGGGGGCAGTCAGCCCCAGCATTTT	CASSSYTGGSQPQHF
TRBV5-1	TRBJ2-1	.	.	TGCGCCAGTCGCTTAAGAGCGGAGGGGAATGAGCAGTTCTTC	CASRLRAEGNEQFF
TRBV6-5	TRBJ1-6	.	few	TGTGCCAGCAGCACTGGGACAAAATCACCCCTCCACTTT	CASSTGTKSPLHF
TRBV7-2	TRBJ2-5	TRBD2	.	TGTGCCAGCAGCCACCGCCACCAAACAGGAGCGGGGGAGACCCAGTACTTC	CASSHRHQTGAGETQYF
TRBV13	TRBJ2-1	TRBD1	.	TGTGCCAGCAGCTCGGGGCTGACAGGGGAGCAGTTCTTC	CASSSGLTGEQFF
TRBV18	TRBJ2-7	TRBD1	.	TGTGCCAGCTCCCCGGCGGACAGGGGGCCCCGGGGCGAGCAGTACTTC	CASSPADRGPRGEQYF
TRBV29-1	TRBJ1-2	TRBD1	few	TGCAGCGTTGAAGATCTGTGGCAGGGGGCTGGTGGCTACACCTTC	CSVEDLWQGAGGYTF
TRBV7-2	TRBJ2-6	.	.	TGTGCCAGCAGCCTCAGGCCGCCCTCTGGGGCCAACGTCCTGACTTTC	CASSLRPPSGANVLTF
TRBV5-5	TRBJ2-3	TRBD2	.	TGTGCCAGCAGCTTCACTAGCGACCGCACAGATACGCAGTATTTT	CASSFTSDRTDTQYF
TRBV6-2/TRBV6-3	TRBJ2-4	TRBD1	.	TGTGCCAGCAGTCCGACAGGGACCAAAAACATTCAGTACTTC	CASSPTGTKNIQYF
TRBV7-8	TRBJ2-3	TRBD2	.	TGTGCCAGCAGCCTGGGGCGGGGGTCGGGGTACACAGATACGCAGTATTTT	CASSLGRGSGYTDTQYF
TRBV6-2/TRBV6-3	TRBJ2-7	.	.	TGTGCCAGCAGTCCCGGGGCGGGGCTTGACGAGCAGTACTTC	CASSPGAGLDEQYF
TRBV7-9	TRBJ2-7	.	.	TGTGCCAGCAGCTTAGTGGGGACTCCGGCCTACGAGCAGTACTTC	CASSLVGTPAYEQYF
TRBV15	TRBJ2-7	TRBD1	.	TGTGCCACCAGCCTTAACAGGGGCCAGGTCGGGGTATACGAGCAGTACTTC	CATSLNRGQVGVYEQYF
TRBV5-1	TRBJ2-2	.	.	TGCGCCAGCAGCACAGTTCCTGCAAACACCGGGGAGCTGTTTTTT	CASSTVPANTGELFF
TRBV18	TRBJ2-5	TRBD1	.	TGTGCCAGCTCAACCCGACAGGGCCAAGAGACCCAGTACTTC	CASSTRQGQETQYF
TRBV5-1	TRBJ1-5	.	few	TGCGCCAGCAGCTTGGATGGGTTTAACAGTCAGCCCCAGCATTTT	CASSLDGFNSQPQHF
TRBV5-1	TRBJ1-4	TRBD1	.	TGCGCCAGCAGCTTGGGAAGGGGGCAAAATGAAAAACTGTTTTTT	CASSLGRGQNEKLFF
TRBV18	TRBJ1-6	.	.	TGTGCCAGCTCACCAGGGCCGGATTCACCCCTCCACTTT	CASSPGPDSPLHF
TRBV4-1	TRBJ1-1	.	.	TGCGCCAGCTATAATATAAGGGGAGGGAATGAAGCTTTCTTT	CASYNIRGGNEAFF
TRBV7-2	TRBJ1-6	TRBD1	.	TGTGCCAGCAGCATGACAGGGGTTGGGAATTCACCCCTCCACTTT	CASSMTGVGNSPLHF
TRBV19	TRBJ2-5	TRBD2	.	TGTGCCAGTAGTTCCAGAAGACTAGCGGGGGGCCACAAAGAGACCCAGTACTTC	CASSSRRLAGGHKETQYF
TRBV11-2	TRBJ1-2	.	once	TGTGCCAGCAGCCCCTATTTTGCCCCCGAAGGCTACACCTTC	CASSPYFAPEGYTF
TRBV7-9	TRBJ2-5	TRBD2	.	TGTGCCAGCAGCCATAGACTAGCGGGAGCTTTAGTAGAGACCCAGTACTTC	CASSHRLAGALVETQYF
TRBV19	TRBJ2-7	TRBD1	.	TGTGCCAGTAGTCCCGGGACAGGTCACGAGCAGTACTTC	CASSPGTGHEQYF
TRBV19	TRBJ1-4	TRBD1	once	TGTGCCAGTAGTAACCCGGGACAGCAGTTTACGGCTAATGAAAAACTGTTTTTT	CASSNPGQQFTANEKLFF
TRBV27	TRBJ1-1	TRBD1	.	TGTGCCAGCAGTCCAGGGGGCGCCGGCACTGAAGCTTTCTTT	CASSPGGAGTEAFF
TRBV11-2	TRBJ1-3	.	once	TGTGCCAGCAGCTCGCAGGGCTATGGAAACACCATATATTTT	CASSSQGYGNTIYF
TRBV11-2	TRBJ2-3	.	.	TGTGCCAGCAGCTTATCTACTGCCGCGGGAACAGATACGCAGTATTTT	CASSLSTAAGTDTQYF
TRBV5-4	TRBJ2-3	.	.	TGTGCCAGCAGCGCTAGGACAGCCGAAGATACGCAGTATTTT	CASSARTAEDTQYF
TRBV12-1	TRBJ2-2	.	.	TGTGCCAGCAGCTTTGGAGGGGGACGGGACACCGGGGAGCTGTTTTTT	CASSFGGGRDTGELFF
TRBV7-2	TRBJ1-1	.	once	TGTGCCAGCAGCCAGCAGCGGGCTGAAGCTTTCTTT	CASSQQRAEAFF
TRBV5-1	TRBJ2-7	TRBD1	.	TGCGCCAGCGGACTGACAGGGGGCACCTACGAGCAGTACTTC	CASGLTGGTYEQYF
TRBV5-1	TRBJ1-1	TRBD1	.	TGCGCCAGCAGCTGGGGGACAGGGGAAGCTTTCTTT	CASSWGTGEAFF
TRBV6-6	TRBJ1-2	.	.	TGTGCCAGCAGTTACTCGAGGGTGGGCCAGGAGGGAGGCTACACCTTC	CASSYSRVGQEGGYTF
TRBV12-3/TRBV12-4	TRBJ2-5	.	.	TGTGCCAGCAGTTTTAGTGTAGAAGAGACCCAGTACTTC	CASSFSVEETQYF
TRBV7-2	TRBJ2-5	TRBD1	.	TGTGCCAGCAGCGCAAACAGGGGGCTGGAGACCCAGTACTTC	CASSANRGLETQYF
TRBV28	TRBJ2-3	.	.	TGTGCCAGCAGTTCCCCGACCGGGACTGGCACAGATACGCAGTATTTT	CASSSPTGTGTDTQYF
TRBV28	TRBJ2-3	.	.	TGTGCCAGCAGGACACACACAGATACGCAGTATTTT	CASRTHTDTQYF
TRBV5-4	TRBJ1-2	.	.	TGTGCCAGCAGCTCGGGGGGATACGACTATGGCTACACCTTC	CASSSGGYDYGYTF
TRBV14	TRBJ1-4	TRBD1	.	TGTGCCAGCAGCCCCTTGACAGGGGGAACTAATGAAAAACTGTTTTTT	CASSPLTGGTNEKLFF
TRBV4-1	TRBJ1-4	.	.	TGCGCCAGCAGCCAAGAGTGGAACGGGATTGAAAAACTGTTTTTT	CASSQEWNGIEKLFF
TRBV7-2	TRBJ2-3	.	.	TGTGCCAGCAGCTTAGCTATTGGGACTACAGATACGCAGTATTTT	CASSLAIGTTDTQYF